These 28 T cell receptor beta chains originate from one sample sequenced in a study. Tregs were sorted as CD4+CD25+CD127-/low cells. TCRdb passed the 5' RACE reads through MiXCR, listing each CDR3 protein once. The sample consists of under 65,000 distinct CDR3 sequences, 20% to 25% of them appearing once. Sequenced material: tumor-infiltrating Tregs sorted from the breast tumor. The receptors shown here come from a female donor with breast cancer.

This clonotype has ten or more counts. V is TRBV7-6 and J is TRBJ2-3; TRBD1 matches 9 bases. Germline CDR1 is SGHVS and CDR2 is FNYEAQ. The CDR3 sequence is 17 residues long. Trimming at V came to 5 bases and at J to 3 bases, leaving 12 bases not matched to a gene. The CDR3 loop reads CASSVGQGGFRTDTQYF. The CDR3 region has the DNA TGTGCCAGCAGCGTGGGACAGGGTGGATTTAGGACAGATACGCAGTATTTT.

There are many counts of this clonotype. V gene TRBV20-1 combines with J gene TRBJ2-1; TRBD2 agrees at 10 bases. The CDR3 runs to 15 residues. The J segment lost 1 base and the V segment lost 3 bases, leaving 3 bases of the junction unmatched. Germline-derived CDR1 and CDR2 are DFQATT and SNEGSKA (reference sequence). CDR3 sequence reads: CSASRAGGSYNEQFF. The CDR3 bases are TGCAGTGCTAGTCGAGCGGGAGGGTCCTACAATGAGCAGTTCTTC.

This clonotype has at least ten counts. J is TRBJ2-1 and V is TRBV7-9, with D perhaps matching TRBD2 (5 bases). The length of the CDR3 is 12 residues. Trimming cost V 3 bases and J 15 bases, with 15 bases left between them. CDR1 and CDR2 from the germline V gene are SEHNR and FQNEAQ (reference sequence). CDR3 nucleotide sequence: TGTGCCAGCAGCTTGGGAGTTCCGAACCCGTTCTTC. Amino acid sequence: CASSLGVPNPFF.

CDR3 in amino acids: CASSPGPASTETQYF. CDR3 sequence (DNA): TGTGCCAGCAGCCCAGGCCCGGCTAGTACAGAGACCCAGTACTTC. This chain joins TRBV7-3 and TRBJ2-5; D is undetermined. The CDR3 contains 15 residues. V was clipped by 5 bases and J by 4 bases, with 17 bases between them. The V gene's germline CDR1 is SGHTA and CDR2 FQGTGA.

On this clonotype itself: Compared with germline, one end of the junction differs, possibly owing to a read error. This rearrangement joins TRBV28 to TRBJ2-7; 10 bases align to TRBD2. Germline loops: CDR1 MDHEN, CDR2 SYDVKM. The CDR3 is made up of 15 amino acids. The CDR3 loop is CASSGSSGGTYEQHF. In nucleotides, the CDR3 is TGTGCCAGCAGTGGCTCTAGCGGGGGTACCTACGAGCAGCACTTC.

This clonotype was seen just once. One end of the junction does not line up with germline, which may come from a read error. The V gene is TRBV5-1, the J gene TRBJ2-7; D not resolved. This CDR3 has 15 residues. Germline-derived CDR1 and CDR2 are SGHRS and YFSETQ. DNA for the CDR3: TGCGCCAGCAGCTTGGAAGGATCCAGGTCCTACGAGCAGAACTTC. Amino acids: CASSLEGSRSYEQNF.

The table lists this clonotype with a few counts. The V and J genes are TRBV7-2 and TRBJ1-1; 7 bases agree with TRBD1. Germline V gene sequence: CDR1 SGHTA, CDR2 FQGNSA. This CDR3 has 14 amino acids. Unmatched junction bases numbered 7, after V lost 5 bases and J lost 4 bases. The chain's CDR3 is CASSSTGARTEAFF. In nucleotides, the CDR3 is TGTGCCAGCAGCAGTACAGGGGCGCGCACTGAAGCTTTCTTT.

A remark on this clonotype: The conserved phenylalanine or tryptophan normally closing the CDR3 is absent here, so this likely arose from a read error. The chain carries TRBV12-3 or TRBV12-4 and TRBJ1-5; D is undetermined. V shed 2 bases and J shed 5 bases, with 19 bases lying between them. This CDR3 spans 17 amino acids. Here the CDR3 DNA reads TGTGCCAGCAGTTTAAATTTGTTGGGCGTTCCTTATCAGCCCCAGCATCTT. Translation gives CASSLNLLGVPYQPQHL.

At least ten counts were recorded for this clonotype. The rearrangement uses TRBV2 and TRBJ1-5, with 7 bases fitting TRBD1. V was pared by 6 bases and J by 1 base, with 6 bases of the junction left unmatched. The germline CDR1 and CDR2 sequences are SNHLY and FYNNEI. The CDR3 contains 15 residues. CDR3 nucleotide sequence: TGTGCCAGCAGCACGGGACAGCTAAGCAATCAGCCCCAGCATTTT. This gives the protein CASSTGQLSNQPQHF.

The table lists this clonotype with many counts. The genes are TRBV5-6 and TRBJ1-1; possible D gene TRBD1, 6 bases. CDR3 length: 15 amino acids. Germline loops: CDR1 SGHDT, CDR2 YYEEEE. Trimming cost V 0 bases and J 3 bases, with 12 bases left between them. The CDR3, as DNA: TGTGCCAGCAGCTTGGTGGGGGGCGTAGACACTGAAGCTTTCTTT. Amino acids: CASSLVGGVDTEAFF.

This clonotype was counted a few times. The chain couples TRBV6-5 to TRBJ2-3; TRBD1 matches 8 bases. Losses at the gene ends were 4 bases for V and 6 bases for J; bases not matched to a gene: 6. Looked up from germline, CDR1 is MNHEY and CDR2 is SVGAGI. CDR3 length: 14 amino acids. CDR3 sequence: CASSWGTGRDTQYF. The DNA of the CDR3 is TGTGCCAGCAGTTGGGGGACAGGACGGGATACGCAGTATTTT.

The chain combines TRBV7-9 with TRBJ2-7; no firm D call. CDR1 is SEHNR and CDR2 is FQNEAQ in the germline V gene (reference sequence). V was shortened by 3 bases and J by 1 base, with 16 bases between the two germline ends. The CDR3 has 16 amino acids. CDR3 nucleotides: TGTGCCAGCAGCTTCTCATCCGGGCTGGGATCCTACGAGCAGTACTTC. Its protein is CASSFSSGLGSYEQYF.

This clonotype was counted only a few times. The DNA for the CDR3 is TGTGCCTGGAGTGTACGCAGGACCTTCAGTGGCTACACCTTC. This sequence encodes CAWSVRRTFSGYTF. The chain employs TRBV30 and TRBJ1-2; D remains unclear. There are 14 residues in the CDR3. Germline loops: CDR1 GTSNPN, CDR2 SVGIG (reference sequence). V lost 0 bases, J lost 7 bases, and 15 bases lay in between.

This chain joins TRBV20-1 and TRBJ2-3, with TRBD2 identical over 8 bases. Per germline, CDR1 DFQATT and CDR2 SNEGSKA (reference sequence). Unmatched junction bases numbered 5, after V lost 0 bases and J lost 6 bases. CDR3 length equals 14 residues. CDR3 in DNA: TGCAGTGCTAGAGATTTAGCGGGGCGGGATACGCAGTATTTT. Translating gives CSARDLAGRDTQYF.

V gene TRBV9 combines with J gene TRBJ2-1; the match to TRBD2 covers 12 bases. Germline assignment: CDR1 SGDLS and CDR2 YYNGEE. V gave up 3 bases and J gave up 4 bases; unmatched junction bases: 5. The CDR3 sequence is 16 residues long. CDR3 loop: CASSEGGTSGYNEQFF. CDR3 sequence (DNA): TGTGCCAGCAGCGAGGGGGGGACTAGCGGGTACAATGAGCAGTTCTTC.

This clonotype was recorded at least ten times. J is TRBJ1-2 and V is TRBV28; TRBD1 is a possible D gene (6 bases). V was shortened by 4 bases and J by 4 bases, with 16 bases between the two germline ends. Germline lookup yields CDR1 MDHEN and CDR2 SYDVKM. The CDR3 extends over 15 amino acids. CDR3: CASSSPRTASYGYTF. The CDR3 DNA follows: TGTGCCAGCAGTTCTCCTAGGACAGCCAGCTATGGCTACACCTTC.

This clonotype has a count of ten or more. The CDR3 loop is CSGGIQETQYF. As DNA, the CDR3 is TGCAGTGGAGGGATCCAAGAGACCCAGTACTTC. The chain combines TRBV20-1 with TRBJ2-5, with D possibly matching TRBD2 (5 bases). Germline loops: CDR1 DFQATT, CDR2 SNEGSKA (reference sequence). The CDR3 spans 11 residues. V was trimmed by 7 bases and J by 1 base, leaving 7 bases between them.

By share, this clonotype ranks as medium-sized. The chain has TRBV7-8 and TRBJ2-7; D unclear. In germline, CDR1 is SGHVS, CDR2 FQNEAQ. This CDR3 region has 18 residues. The V end lost 2 bases, the J end lost 3 bases, and 23 bases lay between the germline ends. In nucleotides, the CDR3 is TGTGCCAGCAGCTTAATTTTCCCTCACCGCGGCAGTCACTACGAGCAGTACTTC. Translated, it gives CASSLIFPHRGSHYEQYF.

Many counts were recorded for this clonotype. This sequence joins TRBV24-1 and TRBJ2-2, with D perhaps assigned TRBD1 or TRBD2 (6 bases each). Germline V gives CDR1 KGHDR, CDR2 SFDVKD. The CDR3 loop spans 14 amino acids. Between the trimmed V and J ends, which lost 4 bases and 7 bases, there was a span of 12 bases. CDR3 loop: CATSDYGGGGELFF. Written as DNA, the CDR3 is TGTGCCACCAGTGACTACGGGGGCGGCGGGGAGCTGTTTTTT.

The rearrangement joins TRBV29-1 to TRBJ1-5; 7 nucleotides line up with TRBD1. The ends lost 4 bases at V and 6 bases at J; junction bases unmatched: 6. This CDR3 has 13 residues. Germline V gene data show CDR1 as SQVTM and CDR2 as ANQGSEA. The CDR3 nucleotides are TGCAGCGTTGGGGACAGCGCCTCTCAGCCCCAGCATTTT. It encodes CSVGDSASQPQHF.

This clonotype was detected a few times. V is TRBV7-9 and J is TRBJ1-4, with D maybe TRBD1 (5 bases). V dropped 4 bases and J dropped 8 bases, with 20 bases sitting between them. The CDR3 is 16 residues long. Per germline, CDR1 SEHNR and CDR2 FQNEAQ (reference sequence). CDR3 sequence (DNA): TGTGCCAGCAGCTCGACCCTAACAGGCGGAGGAGAAAAACTGTTTTTT. It yields the protein CASSSTLTGGGEKLFF.

The sample holds a few counts of this clonotype. As DNA, the CDR3 is TGCGCCAGCAGCGACAGGCGATCCTTTTCCTACGAGCAGTACTTC. It encodes CASSDRRSFSYEQYF. V is TRBV5-1 and J is TRBJ2-7; maybe TRBD1 (6 bases). Trimming took off 4 bases at V and 1 base at J, with 15 bases between the two ends. In germline, CDR1 is SGHRS, CDR2 YFSETQ. This CDR3 has 15 residues.

This chain connects TRBV11-2 to TRBJ2-7; the D gene could be TRBD1 or TRBD2 (5 bases each). CDR3 length: 14 amino acids. The V and J ends lost 5 bases and 1 base respectively, with 12 bases between them. Germline lookup yields CDR1 SGHAT and CDR2 FQNNGV. CDR3 in DNA: TGTGCCAGCAGCCGACCGGGACCGTCCTACGAGCAGTACTTC. This codes for CASSRPGPSYEQYF.

This clonotype has at least ten counts. V gene TRBV5-1 combines with J gene TRBJ1-5; 9 positions agree with TRBD1. V shed 3 bases and J 7 bases; nucleotides not matched to a gene: 2. CDR1 is SGHRS, CDR2 YFSETQ, per germline. The CDR3 has 13 amino acids. The CDR3: CASSWDREQPQHF. As DNA, the CDR3 is TGCGCCAGCAGCTGGGACAGGGAACAGCCCCAGCATTTT. The full variable domain, rest sourced from reference TRBV5-1 and TRBJ1-5, is KAGVTQTPRYLIKTRGQQVTLSCSPISGHRSVSWYQQTPGQGLQFLFEYFSETQRNKGNFPGRFSGRQFSNSRSEMNVSTLELGDSALYLCASSWDREQPQHFGDGTRLSIL.

Concerning this clonotype itself: Possible read error: a much larger clone is one base away. The chain links TRBV7-2 to TRBJ2-1, with a possible D match to TRBD1 (6 bases). The CDR3 covers 16 residues. Deletions cut 5 bases from V and 1 base from J, with 15 bases between. In germline, CDR1 is SGHTA, CDR2 FQGNSA. CDR3 protein: CASSAKGGVSYNEQFF. CDR3 DNA sequence: TGTGCCAGCAGCGCTAAAGGGGGAGTTTCCTACAATGAGCAGTTCTTC.

On this clonotype itself: Given a much more abundant clone one base away, this may be a read error. This CDR3 fails to terminate in the conserved phenylalanine or tryptophan, so it likely reflects a read error. The CDR3 reads CASSPAGTLNQPQHL. The CDR3 DNA is TGTGCCAGCAGCCCAGCGGGGACCCTCAATCAGCCCCAGCATCTT. The V call is TRBV7-2, the J call TRBJ1-5; D is perhaps TRBD1 (5 bases). Germline CDR1 reads SGHTA; CDR2 reads FQGNSA. The CDR3 is 15 amino acids. Deletions cut 5 bases from V and 3 bases from J, with 14 bases between.

This clonotype showed up just a few times. V gene TRBV7-9 combines with J gene TRBJ1-5; TRBD1 matches at 7 bases. The CDR3 is 15 amino acids. J gave up 7 bases and V 1 base, and 7 bases lay outside the gene matches. The germline CDR1 and CDR2 sequences are SEHNR and FQNEAQ (reference sequence). The CDR3 nucleotides read TGTGCCAGCAGCTTAGAAGGGGGCGCCGGCCAGCCCCAGCATTTT. Protein: CASSLEGGAGQPQHF.

There are a few counts of this clonotype. The V call is TRBV5-6, the J call TRBJ1-3; no clear D. Trimming removed 4 bases from V and 0 bases from J, with 11 bases in between. Germline V gene sequence: CDR1 SGHDT, CDR2 YYEEEE. This CDR3 is 15 amino acids long. The CDR3: CASSPYTTSGNTIYF. DNA for the CDR3: TGTGCCAGCAGCCCCTACACCACCTCTGGAAACACCATATATTTT.